This T cell receptor (beta chain) was sequenced in a study of Graves' ophthalmopathy and Graves' hyperthyroidism (dated by TCRdb to 2016 to 2019). About the full investigation: Peripheral blood was collected at initial diagnosis, before any treatment. The study used signatures of the TCR beta repertoire to tell Graves' ophthalmopathy apart from Graves' hyperthyroidism and to predict which patients would progress to ophthalmopathy. In total, approximately 140 blood samples were TCR-sequenced: fewer than 50 ophthalmopathy, under 85 hyperthyroidism and about 17 hyperthyroidism-to-ophthalmopathy patients. To explore V-J signatures distinguishing ophthalmopathy from hyperthyroidism, a discovery set of about a hundred patients (43 ophthalmopathy, roughly 60 stable hyperthyroidism) was enrolled. For independent validation, a separate cohort was made up of approximately 18 hyperthyroidism patients plus 17 patients who later progressed from hyperthyroidism to ophthalmopathy. T-cell repertoires of thyroid tissue and blood were compared in several hyperthyroidism patients. Following sampling, methimazole starting at 30 mg daily was administered to hyperthyroidism patients, and high-dose intravenous methylprednisolone was administered to ophthalmopathy patients.

For repertoire sequencing, the TCR beta CDR3 regions were amplified from RNA transcripts. The first round of RT-PCR was done with HTBI primers and the Qiagen OneStep RT-PCR kit, and was followed by a second round of multiplex PCR, then size selection and purification. Libraries were sequenced paired-end with 100 bp reads on an Illumina HiSeq2000. In the source study's methods: SOAPnuke was used for read processing, and reads with adapters, uncalled bases, a mean Phred below 15, or no exact constant-primer or identifier match were discarded. COPE v1.2.5 was used to merge the high-quality paired reads. Each unique nucleotide sequence was defined as a clonotype, and clonotypes were aligned to IMGT TRB V, D and J references with MiTCR v1.1. Analysis was restricted to V-J combinations with a frequency above 0.0001, which covered about 99% of repertoires. For each V-J combination, a TCR clonal expansion and chaos score was defined as the ratio of F50 clonal expansion to chaos observed in the TCRdist matrix. Welch's t-statistics and random forest were used to reduce the features to 10 to 15 V-J combinations, which were then used as input to a naive Bayes classifier. The Morisita-Horn index was used to measure how similar the thyroid and blood repertoires were. TCRdb itself trimmed the public reads at Q25 with fastp, ran MiXCR and retained productive beta chains. A single entry per CDR3 protein holds the most common genes and DNA from its merged rows. The V and J calls and clone size are TCRdb's, not the authors'. The sample table shows 650,000 to 900,000 distinct CDR3 sequences, and 40% are seen once. In total, the top ten clones hold 44% of the sample.

Ophthalmopathy patients were characterized by moderately to severely active disease, a Clinical Activity Score of at least 3, a NOSPECS grade of at least 4, and a disease duration under 3 months. Anyone with other autoimmune diseases, uncontrolled infections, pregnancy or lactation was excluded from the study. Diagnosis was based on clinical symptoms, serum thyroxine, TRAb, thyroid ultrasound and orbital computed tomography. Ficoll-Paque density gradient centrifugation was used to isolate PBMCs from approximately 10 ml of fresh peripheral blood. Trizol reagent was used to extract the total RNA, and its quality was then checked on an Agilent 2100 Bioanalyzer. Broader findings and caveats from the paper: No statistical method was used to set the sample size in advance, and the investigators knew which group each participant was assigned to. Most expanded thyroid clonotypes with frequency above 0.001 were also detected in blood, suggesting blood repertoires may reflect the thyroid immune response. In cross-validation, the 13-signature model distinguished ophthalmopathy from stable hyperthyroidism with almost 90% sensitivity and just under 84% specificity, and in the test set the corresponding values were approximately 79% and 70%. In validation, the model predicted ophthalmopathy progression with 70.59% sensitivity and approximately 78% specificity; about a dozen predicted patients were CT-confirmed with GO in a median of roughly 6.8 months.

Details on this clonotype: No cognate antigen has been identified for it. No clone much larger than this one lies a single base away; base qualities are absent.

The sequencing sample was made of peripheral blood. This sequence originates from an adult man with Graves' ophthalmopathy.

The nucleotides are TGTGCCAGCAGGCGAGCGGGGACAGGGCTGAACACCGGGGAGCTGTTTTTT. This is translated as CASRRAGTGLNTGELFF. The V and J segments used are TRBV25-1 and TRBJ2-2; TRBD1 aligns with 9 central bases. The germline V and J ends show losses of 6 bases and 1 base respectively, and no gene match explains 9 bases of the junction. Reading the germline V gene gives CDR1 MGHDK and CDR2 SYGVNS. Counted from cysteine to phenylalanine, this CDR3 has 17 amino acids. The retained sequence is limited to the CDR3, 51 bases, with the frame set at the first base.